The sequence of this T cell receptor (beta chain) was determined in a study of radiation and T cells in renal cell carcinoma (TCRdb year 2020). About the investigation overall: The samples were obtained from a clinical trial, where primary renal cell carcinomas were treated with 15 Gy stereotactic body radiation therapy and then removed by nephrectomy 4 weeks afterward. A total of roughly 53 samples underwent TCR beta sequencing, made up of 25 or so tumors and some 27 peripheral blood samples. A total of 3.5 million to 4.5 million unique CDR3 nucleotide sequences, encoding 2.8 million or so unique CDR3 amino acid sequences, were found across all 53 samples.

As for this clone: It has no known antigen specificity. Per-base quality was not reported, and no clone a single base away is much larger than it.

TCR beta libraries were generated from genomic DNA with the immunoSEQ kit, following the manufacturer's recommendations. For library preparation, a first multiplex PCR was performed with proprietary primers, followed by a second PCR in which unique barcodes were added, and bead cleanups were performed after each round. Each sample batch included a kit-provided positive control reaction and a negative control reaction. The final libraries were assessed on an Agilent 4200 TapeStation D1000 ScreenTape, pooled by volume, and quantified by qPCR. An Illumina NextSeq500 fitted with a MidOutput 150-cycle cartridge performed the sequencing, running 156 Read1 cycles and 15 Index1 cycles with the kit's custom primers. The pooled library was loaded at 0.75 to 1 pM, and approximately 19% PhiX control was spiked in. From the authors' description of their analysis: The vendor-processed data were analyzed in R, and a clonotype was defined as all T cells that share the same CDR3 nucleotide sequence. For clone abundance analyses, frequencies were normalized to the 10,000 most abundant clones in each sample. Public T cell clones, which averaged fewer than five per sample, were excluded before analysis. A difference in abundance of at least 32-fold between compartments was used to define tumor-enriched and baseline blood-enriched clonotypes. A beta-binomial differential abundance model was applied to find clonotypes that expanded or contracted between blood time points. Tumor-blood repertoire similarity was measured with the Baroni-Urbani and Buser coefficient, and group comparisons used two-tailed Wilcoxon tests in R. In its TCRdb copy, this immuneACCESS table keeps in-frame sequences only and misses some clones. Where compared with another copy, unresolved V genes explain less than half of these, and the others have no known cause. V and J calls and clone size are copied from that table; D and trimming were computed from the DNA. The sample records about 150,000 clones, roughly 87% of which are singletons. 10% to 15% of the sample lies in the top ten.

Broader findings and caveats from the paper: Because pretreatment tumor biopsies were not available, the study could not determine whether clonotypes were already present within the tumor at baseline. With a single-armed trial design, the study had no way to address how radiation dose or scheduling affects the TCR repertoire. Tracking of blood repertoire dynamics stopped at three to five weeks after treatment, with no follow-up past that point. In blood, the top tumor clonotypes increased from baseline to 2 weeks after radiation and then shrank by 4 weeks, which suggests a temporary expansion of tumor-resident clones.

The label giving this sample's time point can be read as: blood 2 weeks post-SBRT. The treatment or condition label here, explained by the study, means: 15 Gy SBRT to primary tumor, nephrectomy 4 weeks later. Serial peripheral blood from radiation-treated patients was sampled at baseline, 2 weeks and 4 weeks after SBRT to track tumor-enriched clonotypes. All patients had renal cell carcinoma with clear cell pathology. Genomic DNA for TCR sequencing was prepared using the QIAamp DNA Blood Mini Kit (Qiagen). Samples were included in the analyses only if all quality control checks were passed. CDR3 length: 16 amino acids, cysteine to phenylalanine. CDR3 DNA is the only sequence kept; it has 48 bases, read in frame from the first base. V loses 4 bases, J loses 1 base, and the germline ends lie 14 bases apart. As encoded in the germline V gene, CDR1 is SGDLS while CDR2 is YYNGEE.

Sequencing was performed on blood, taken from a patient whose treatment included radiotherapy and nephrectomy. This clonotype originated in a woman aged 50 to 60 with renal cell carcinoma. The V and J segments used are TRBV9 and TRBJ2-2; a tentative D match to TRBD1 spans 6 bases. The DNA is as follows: TGTGCCAGCAGCCTCCAGGGGCTCCTGAACACCGGGGAGCTGTTTTTT. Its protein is CASSLQGLLNTGELFF.